The text below deals with one T cell receptor beta chain. This entry is derived from a study of blood T cell repertoires in COVID-19. The repertoire was sequenced with immunoSEQ multiplex PCR; TCRdb's copy has only in-frame clones and lacks some. The table shows some 260,000 clones, with nearly 90% occurring only once. CDR3 length: 15 residues. The germline V gene encodes CDR1 LGHNA and CDR2 YSLEER. Unmatched junction bases numbered 8, after V lost 4 bases and J lost 3 bases. Sequencing used peripheral blood. The sequence was collected from a man between 18 and 35 years old with active or convalescent COVID-19. The rearrangement uses TRBV4-3 and TRBJ2-7; 8 bases map to TRBD1. CDR3 in DNA: TGCGCCAGCAGCCCCGGACAGGGACCCTTCTACGAGCAGTACTTC. This translates into CASSPGQGPFYEQYF.